The 27 T cell receptor beta chains below all came from one sample that was sequenced in a study of PD-L1 blockade in urothelial cancer. Described time point: peripheral blood 6 weeks after treatment start. Profiling relied on immunoSEQ multiplex PCR, and the TCRdb table lists in-frame clones only, not all of them. The table shows 40,000 to 55,000 clones, with 91% occurring only once. Material: PBMCs, obtained around atezolizumab (anti-PD-L1) treatment. The receptor set was obtained from a man aged 65 to 79 with urothelial cancer.

The V gene is TRBV29-1, the J gene TRBJ2-4, with no clear D. The germline CDR1 and CDR2 sequences are SQVTM and ANQGSEA. Deletions cut 7 bases from V and 6 bases from J, with 16 bases between. The CDR3 is made up of 13 amino acids. The CDR3 spells CSAGQDARNIQYF. CDR3 DNA sequence: TGCAGCGCTGGGCAGGATGCGAGAAACATTCAGTACTTC.

The gene calls are TRBV10-3 and TRBJ2-5; 9 nucleotides line up with TRBD1. The J call may be mistaken, given a closer DNA end match to TRBJ2-7. Looked up from germline, CDR1 is ENHRY and CDR2 is SYGVKD. CDR3 length: 14 residues. The CDR3 nucleotides read TGTGCCATCAGTGAAGGGACAGGGCCACCCGAGCAGTACTTC. Translated, it gives CAISEGTGPPEQYF.

The chain employs TRBV7-9 and TRBJ2-1; TRBD2 matches at 10 bases. Germline V CDR1 and CDR2: SEHNR, FQNEAQ (reference sequence). The trim removed 4 bases at V and 5 bases at J, leaving 5 bases unmatched. CDR3 length equals 15 residues. The CDR3 is CASSSRTSGNNEQFF. For the CDR3, the DNA is TGTGCCAGCAGCTCCAGGACTAGCGGTAACAATGAGCAGTTCTTC.

CDR3 in amino acids: CATTGQAPYEQYF. DNA for the CDR3: TGTGCCACCACCGGACAGGCCCCCTACGAGCAGTACTTC. The chain uses TRBV28 and TRBJ2-7; TRBD1 matches at 7 bases. This CDR3 region has 13 residues. The V and J ends lost 10 bases and 2 bases, in that order; junction bases with no gene match: 8. The germline gives CDR1 MDHEN, CDR2 SYDVKM.

V is TRBV25-1 and J is TRBJ1-2, with D possibly TRBD1 on 5 matching bases. Germline lookup yields CDR1 MGHDK and CDR2 SYGVNS. The CDR3 totals 13 residues. Trimming cost V 3 bases and J 6 bases, with 11 bases left between them. The CDR3 loop is CASSDTGFNGYTF. The CDR3 region has the DNA TGTGCCAGCAGTGATACAGGCTTTAATGGCTACACCTTC.

This clone showed up just a few times. J is TRBJ1-2 and V is TRBV5-1, with D possibly matching TRBD1 (6 bases). The CDR3 has 15 amino acids. Trimming removed 4 bases at V and 4 bases at J, with 17 bases between. Germline values: CDR1 SGHRS, CDR2 YFSETQ. The CDR3 reads CASSPGALSGYGYTF. The CDR3 coding sequence is TGCGCCAGCAGCCCAGGGGCACTTTCGGGCTATGGCTACACCTTC.

This clone was picked up a small number of times. This chain links TRBV28 with TRBJ1-2, with 7 positions matching TRBD1. V dropped 5 bases and J dropped 8; count of bases not matched to a gene: 5. The CDR3 consists of 12 residues. Germline CDR1 is MDHEN and CDR2 is SYDVKM. The CDR3 nucleotides read TGTGCCAGCAGTCGGGACAGTGACGGCTACACCTTC. This gives the protein CASSRDSDGYTF.

The chain combines TRBV19 with TRBJ2-7; possible D gene TRBD2, 6 bases. With 6 bases removed from V and 0 bases from J, the gap between germline ends came to 9 bases. The CDR3 extends over 13 amino acids. Germline-derived CDR1 and CDR2 are LNHDA and SQIVND (reference sequence). CDR3 coding DNA: TGTGCCAGTAGGGCGGGGAGCTCCTACGAGCAGTACTTC. Amino acids: CASRAGSSYEQYF.

The J gene is TRBJ2-7, the V gene TRBV11-3; the D gene is possibly TRBD2 (5 bases). In germline, CDR1 is SGHNT, CDR2 YENEEA. The CDR3 extends over 14 amino acids. Trimming removed 5 bases at V and 1 base at J, with 12 bases between. The CDR3: CASSLNRDSYEQYF. CDR3 DNA: TGTGCCAGCAGCCTCAACCGGGATTCCTACGAGCAGTACTTC.

The rearrangement links TRBV5-1 to TRBJ1-2, with D possibly matching TRBD1 (6 bases). The CDR3 consists of 13 residues. With 4 bases removed from V and 1 base from J, the gap between germline ends came to 8 bases. CDR1 SGHRS and CDR2 YFSETQ come from the germline V gene. The chain's CDR3 is CASSRDINYGYTF. The CDR3 DNA follows: TGCGCCAGCAGCCGGGACATTAACTATGGCTACACCTTC.

This chain links TRBV21-1 with TRBJ2-7; the D call of TRBD2 is as the table states it, not checked on the DNA. TRBV21-1 is tagged as a pseudogene. The CDR3 loop spans 15 amino acids. Written as DNA, the CDR3 is TGTGCCAGCAGCAAATCCGCCTTTAGCTCCTACGAGCAGTACTTC. This translates into CASSKSAFSSYEQYF.

The gene calls are TRBV5-5 and TRBJ2-5, with 8 bases aligning to TRBD2. This CDR3 comprises 15 residues. Germline assignment: CDR1 SGHKS and CDR2 YYEKEE (reference sequence). V trimming: 1 base; J trimming: 1 base; junction bases outside the gene matches: 3. CDR3 amino acids: CASSLSLAVQETQYF. CDR3 nucleotide sequence: TGTGCCAGCAGCTTGTCACTAGCGGTCCAAGAGACCCAGTACTTC. Full variable domain (remainder filled in from reference TRBV5-5 and TRBJ2-5): DAGVTQSPTHLIKTRGQQVTLRCSPISGHKSVSWYQQVLGQGPQFIFQYYEKEERGRGNFPDRFSARQFPNYSSELNVNALLLGDSALYLCASSLSLAVQETQYFGPGTRLLVL.

The chain has TRBV5-1 and TRBJ2-7; a weak D match, TRBD1 (5 bases). V lost 0 bases to trimming and J lost 2 bases, with 9 bases between them. The CDR3 runs to 14 residues. Germline CDR1 SGHRS, CDR2 YFSETQ. This CDR3 is CASSLGGAAYEQYF. CDR3 coding DNA: TGCGCCAGCAGCTTGGGTGGGGCGGCCTACGAGCAGTACTTC.

V and J are TRBV30 and TRBJ1-1; D perhaps matches TRBD1 (5 bases). V lost 0 bases, J lost 7 bases, and 9 bases lay in between. Germline V gene lookup returns CDR1 GTSNPN and CDR2 SVGIG (reference sequence). The CDR3 has 12 residues. Here the CDR3 reads CAWSVLRGEAFF. The CDR3 coding sequence is TGTGCCTGGAGTGTTCTTAGGGGTGAAGCTTTCTTT.

V and J are TRBV28 and TRBJ2-7, with a tentative D call TRBD2 (5 bases). The V and J ends lost 2 bases and 2 bases respectively, with 10 bases between them. Per the germline V gene, CDR1 is MDHEN and CDR2 is SYDVKM. The CDR3 totals 14 residues. CDR3 residues: CASSLRGPPYEQYF. CDR3 DNA sequence: TGTGCCAGCAGTTTACGAGGGCCTCCCTACGAGCAGTACTTC.

This sequence joins TRBV2 and TRBJ2-2, with TRBD2 matching over 9 bases. Germline values: CDR1 SNHLY, CDR2 FYNNEI. Trimming took 6 bases from V and 5 from J; bases not matched to a gene: 10. The CDR3 covers 16 residues. The chain's CDR3 is CASRTLPSGTTGELFF. The CDR3 nucleotides are TGTGCCAGCAGAACCCTTCCTAGCGGGACGACCGGGGAGCTGTTTTTT. The whole variable domain, filled in from reference TRBV2 and TRBJ2-2, reads EPEVTQTPSHQVTQMGQEVILRCVPISNHLYFYWYRQILGQKVEFLVSFYNNEISEKSEIFDDQFSVERPDGSNFTLKIRSTKLEDSAMYFCASRTLPSGTTGELFFGEGSRLTVL.

V gene TRBV10-1 combines with J gene TRBJ2-1; TRBD2 might be the D (5 bases). The V gene's germline CDR1 is WNHNN and CDR2 SYGVQD (reference sequence). The CDR3 extends over 16 amino acids. Trimming shortened V by 0 bases and J by 6 bases, and 15 bases separated the two germline ends. The CDR3 DNA sequence: TGCGCCAGCAGTGAGTCGTTGTCTAGCTCGGGCAATGAGCAGTTCTTC. Its protein is CASSESLSSSGNEQFF.

The chain has TRBV7-3 and TRBJ2-3, with 9 bases aligning to TRBD1. The ends lost 5 bases at V and 1 base at J; junction bases unmatched: 4. Germline V lookup: CDR1 SGHTA, CDR2 FQGTGA. CDR3 size: 15 residues. The CDR3 protein is CASSQQGAGTDTQYF. The DNA for the CDR3 is TGTGCCAGCAGCCAACAGGGGGCCGGCACAGATACGCAGTATTTT.

The chain employs TRBV19 and TRBJ2-3; 13 positions agree with TRBD2. The CDR3 is 16 residues long. The V and J ends lost 5 bases and 2 bases, in that order; junction bases with no gene match: 4. The V gene's germline CDR1 is LNHDA and CDR2 SQIVND (reference sequence). This chain's CDR3 is CASSRGLAGATDTQYF. CDR3 in DNA: TGTGCCAGTAGTCGAGGACTAGCGGGAGCCACAGATACGCAGTATTTT.

V gene TRBV5-4 combines with J gene TRBJ2-6, with a tentative D call TRBD2 (7 bases). This CDR3 spans 18 amino acids. V lost 4 bases to trimming and J lost 1 base, with 18 bases between them. Germline CDR1 reads SGHNT; CDR2 reads YYREEE (reference sequence). CDR3: CASSPTGGIISGANVLTF. The CDR3 region has the DNA TGTGCCAGCAGCCCGACGGGGGGCATTATTTCTGGGGCCAACGTCCTGACTTTC.

The chain combines TRBV5-6 with TRBJ1-5; a possible D gene is TRBD1 (5 bases). This CDR3 contains 16 residues. Between the trimmed V and J ends, which lost 4 bases and 2 bases, there was a span of 16 bases. CDR1 is SGHDT, CDR2 YYEEEE, per germline. In DNA form, the CDR3 reads TGTGCCAGCAGCAGGAGAGATAGGGGCGGCAATCAGCCCCAGCATTTT. The encoded protein is CASSRRDRGGNQPQHF.

V and J are TRBV5-6 and TRBJ1-5; D possibly corresponds to TRBD1 (6 bases). This CDR3 comprises 14 residues. V gave up 0 bases and J gave up 6 bases, with 10 bases separating them. In germline, CDR1 is SGHDT, CDR2 YYEEEE. The CDR3 region is CASSLGQAGQPQHF. CDR3 nucleotide sequence: TGTGCCAGCAGCTTGGGACAGGCGGGTCAGCCCCAGCATTTT.

This chain connects TRBV18 to TRBJ2-7; D gene ambiguous. Germline V gene data show CDR1 as KGHSH and CDR2 as LQKENI. This CDR3 has 13 residues. The germline V and J ends were trimmed by 3 bases and 6 bases, with 12 bases remaining between them. CDR3 sequence: CASSPMGDGEQYF. The CDR3 nucleotides read TGTGCCAGCTCACCGATGGGCGACGGCGAGCAGTACTTC.

The chain links TRBV2 to TRBJ2-1; 12 nucleotides align to TRBD2. The CDR3 runs 15 residues. V lost 7 bases, J lost 14 bases, and 15 bases stayed unmatched. From germline, CDR1 is SNHLY and CDR2 FYNNEI. The CDR3 spells CASIVDRLAGVLEFF. The CDR3 bases are TGTGCCAGCATCGTGGACCGACTAGCGGGAGTTTTGGAGTTCTTC.

This sequence joins TRBV5-5 and TRBJ2-7; D is perhaps TRBD1 (6 bases). The germline V gene encodes CDR1 SGHKS and CDR2 YYEKEE (reference sequence). The CDR3 runs to 15 residues. Trimming took 3 bases from V and 5 from J, leaving 18 bases between them. Here the CDR3 reads CASSWGVTGAHEQYF. The CDR3 coding sequence is TGTGCCAGCAGCTGGGGCGTGACAGGAGCCCACGAGCAGTACTTC.

V usage is TRBV6-1 and J usage is TRBJ1-5; 12 bases are a match to TRBD1. Germline assignment: CDR1 MNHNS and CDR2 SASEGT. The trim removed 1 base at V and 2 bases at J, leaving 9 bases unmatched. The CDR3 spans 19 residues. The CDR3 DNA is TGTGCCAGCAGTGAAGTAAGGGACAGGGGGCCTAGAGGCAATCAGCCCCAGCATTTT. This sequence encodes CASSEVRDRGPRGNQPQHF.

This chain links TRBV4-1 with TRBJ2-3; D remains unclear. CDR1 and CDR2 from the germline V gene are MGHRA and YSYEKL. There are 16 residues in the CDR3. V gave up 4 bases and J gave up 0 bases, with 14 bases separating them. CDR3 residues: CASSPVPAVSTDTQYF. For the CDR3, the DNA is TGCGCCAGCAGCCCCGTCCCGGCGGTTAGCACAGATACGCAGTATTTT.